This T cell receptor (beta chain) was found in a study of blood T cell repertoires in COVID-19. Study overall: T cells, B-cell-depleted T cells, or PBMCs supplied cDNA or gDNA.

Cohort placement rested on clinical history that participants reported themselves. What the recovered Cohort 3 donors had was two negative PCRs, clearance, or symptom resolution. Sequencing was performed with immunoSEQ multiplex PCR; in TCRdb, only in-frame clones are kept and a portion is missing. The sample has about 320,000 clones, 70% to 90% seen once; the top ten hold 5.5% to 7%. Germline values: CDR1 MNHEY, CDR2 SMNVEV (reference sequence). The V end was cut by 8 bases, the J end by 4 bases, with 14 bases between. There are 13 residues in the CDR3. The rearrangement uses TRBV27 and TRBJ1-1; D might be TRBD1 (5 bases). The sequenced sample consisted of PBMCs or T cells enriched from blood (not recorded which). The clonotype originates from a woman aged 30 to 39 who had recovered from COVID-19. The CDR3 DNA sequence: TGTGCCAGCGGTCCCGGGGGTGGCACTGAAGCTTTCTTT. Translated: CASGPGGGTEAFF.